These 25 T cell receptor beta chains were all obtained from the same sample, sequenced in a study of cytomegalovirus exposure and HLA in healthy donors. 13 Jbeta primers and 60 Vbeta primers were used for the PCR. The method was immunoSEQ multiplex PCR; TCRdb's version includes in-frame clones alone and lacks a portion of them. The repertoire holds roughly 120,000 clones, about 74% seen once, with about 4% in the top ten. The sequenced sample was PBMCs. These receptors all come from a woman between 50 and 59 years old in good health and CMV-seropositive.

The CDR3 protein is CASSQVPQGYGYTF. The CDR3 DNA reads as TGCGCCAGCAGCCAAGTTCCCCAGGGCTATGGCTACACCTTC. This chain connects TRBV4-1 to TRBJ1-2; tentative D call: TRBD1 (5 bases). V lost 1 base and J 4 bases, leaving 10 bases between the germline ends. CDR1 is MGHRA, CDR2 YSYEKL, per germline. CDR3 length: 14 amino acids.

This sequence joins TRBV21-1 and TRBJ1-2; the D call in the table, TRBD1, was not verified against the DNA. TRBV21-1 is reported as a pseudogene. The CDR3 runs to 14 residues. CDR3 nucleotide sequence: TGTGCCAGCGGGGGACACAGGGGGCTACGGGGCTACACCTTC. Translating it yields CASGGHRGLRGYTF.

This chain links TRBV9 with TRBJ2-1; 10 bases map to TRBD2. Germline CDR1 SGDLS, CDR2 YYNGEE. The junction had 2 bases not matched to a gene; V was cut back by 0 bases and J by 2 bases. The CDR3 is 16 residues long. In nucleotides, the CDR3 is TGTGCCAGCAGCGTAGGAAGCGGGGGGGCCTACAATGAGCAGTTCTTC. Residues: CASSVGSGGAYNEQFF.

The CDR3 region has the DNA TGTGCCAGCAGCCTAAAGGCAGGATGGGACACCGGGGAGCTGTTTTTT. As protein: CASSLKAGWDTGELFF. The chain combines TRBV11-2 with TRBJ2-2, with D hard to call. The length of the CDR3 is 16 residues. Trimming took 5 bases from V and 3 from J, leaving 16 bases between them. Germline V gene lookup returns CDR1 SGHAT and CDR2 FQNNGV. Full variable domain (remainder filled in from reference TRBV11-2 and TRBJ2-2): EAGVAQSPRYKIIEKRQSVAFWCNPISGHATLYWYQQILGQGPKLLIQFQNNGVVDDSQLPKDRFSAERLKGVDSTLKIQPAKLEDSAVYLCASSLKAGWDTGELFFGEGSRLTVL.

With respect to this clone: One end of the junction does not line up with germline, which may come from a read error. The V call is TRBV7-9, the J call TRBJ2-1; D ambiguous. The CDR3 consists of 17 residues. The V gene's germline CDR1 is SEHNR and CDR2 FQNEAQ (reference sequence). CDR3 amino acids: CSSSLVSAGVSRNEQFF. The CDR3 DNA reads TGTTCCAGCAGCTTAGTATCAGCCGGAGTCTCAAGGAATGAGCAGTTCTTC.

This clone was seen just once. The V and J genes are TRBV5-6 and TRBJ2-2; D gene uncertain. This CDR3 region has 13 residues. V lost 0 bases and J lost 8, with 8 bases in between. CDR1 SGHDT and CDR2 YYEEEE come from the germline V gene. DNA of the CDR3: TGTGCCAGCAGCTTGGTGCGTTCGGGGGAGCTGTTTTTT. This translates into CASSLVRSGELFF.

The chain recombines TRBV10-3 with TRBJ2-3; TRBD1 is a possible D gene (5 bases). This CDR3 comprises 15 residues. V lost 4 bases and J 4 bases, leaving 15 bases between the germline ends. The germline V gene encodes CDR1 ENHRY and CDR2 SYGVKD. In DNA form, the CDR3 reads TGTGCCATCAGTGGGCTAAGGGGCGGCGCAGATACGCAGTATTTT. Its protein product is CAISGLRGGADTQYF.

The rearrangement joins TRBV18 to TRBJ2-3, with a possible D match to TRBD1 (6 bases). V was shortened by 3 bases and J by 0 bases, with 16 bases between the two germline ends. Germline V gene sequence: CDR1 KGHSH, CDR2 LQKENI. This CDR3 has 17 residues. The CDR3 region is CASSPTGRITSTDTQYF. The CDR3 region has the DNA TGTGCCAGCTCACCGACAGGAAGGATAACTAGCACAGATACGCAGTATTTT.

CDR3 sequence (DNA): TGCGCCAGCAGGGGCCCCGAAACAGGGTGTCGGGAGACCCAGTACTTC. Translated, it gives CASRGPETGCRETQYF. The chain employs TRBV10-1 and TRBJ2-5; D may be TRBD1 (6 bases). In germline, CDR1 is WNHNN, CDR2 SYGVQD (reference sequence). V gave up 6 bases and J gave up 5 bases, with 22 bases separating them. CDR3 length: 16 residues.

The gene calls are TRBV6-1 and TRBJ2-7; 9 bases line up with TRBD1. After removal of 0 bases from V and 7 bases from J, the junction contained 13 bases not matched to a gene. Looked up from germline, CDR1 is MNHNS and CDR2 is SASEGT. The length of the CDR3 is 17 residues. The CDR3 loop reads CASSEATRTGVREEQYF. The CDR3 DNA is TGTGCCAGCAGTGAAGCGACTAGGACAGGGGTCCGAGAGGAGCAGTACTTC.

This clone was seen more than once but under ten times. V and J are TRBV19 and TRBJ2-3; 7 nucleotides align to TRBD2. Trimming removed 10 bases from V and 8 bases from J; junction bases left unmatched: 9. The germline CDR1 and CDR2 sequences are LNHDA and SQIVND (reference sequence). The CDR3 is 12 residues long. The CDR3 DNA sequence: TGTGCCACCTCACGGGACTATGGTACGCAGTATTTT. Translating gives CATSRDYGTQYF.

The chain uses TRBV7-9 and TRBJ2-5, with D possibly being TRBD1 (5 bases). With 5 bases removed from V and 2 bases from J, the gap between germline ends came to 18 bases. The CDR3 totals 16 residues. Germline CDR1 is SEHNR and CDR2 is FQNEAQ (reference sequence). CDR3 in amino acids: CASSQGGKPGQETQYF. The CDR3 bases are TGTGCCAGCAGCCAAGGCGGTAAGCCAGGGCAAGAGACCCAGTACTTC.

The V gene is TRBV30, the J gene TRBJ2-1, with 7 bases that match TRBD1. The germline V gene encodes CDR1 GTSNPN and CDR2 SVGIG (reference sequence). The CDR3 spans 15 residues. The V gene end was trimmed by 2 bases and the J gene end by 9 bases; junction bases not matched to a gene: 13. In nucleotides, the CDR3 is TGTGCCTGGAGTCCAGACTCCTTCCAGGGGGTTGAGCAGTTCTTC. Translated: CAWSPDSFQGVEQFF.

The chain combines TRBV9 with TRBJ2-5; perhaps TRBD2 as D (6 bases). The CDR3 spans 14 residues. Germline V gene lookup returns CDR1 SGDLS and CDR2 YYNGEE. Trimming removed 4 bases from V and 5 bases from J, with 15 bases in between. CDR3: CASSLVGGVETQYF. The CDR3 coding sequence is TGTGCCAGCAGCCTGGTCGGGGGTGTGGAGACCCAGTACTTC. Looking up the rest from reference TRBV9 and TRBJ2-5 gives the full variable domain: DSGVTQTPKHLITATGQRVTLRCSPRSGDLSVYWYQQSLDQGLQFLIQYYNGEERAKGNILERFSAQQFPDLHSELNLSSLELGDSALYFCASSLVGGVETQYFGPGTRLLVL.

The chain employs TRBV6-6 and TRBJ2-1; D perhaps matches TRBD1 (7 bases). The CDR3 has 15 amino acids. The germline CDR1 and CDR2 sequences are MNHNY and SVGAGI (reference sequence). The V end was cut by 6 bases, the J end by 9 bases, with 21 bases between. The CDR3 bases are TGTGCCAGCAGCCAGGTTCAGGGGGGCGAGGGTGAGCAGTTCTTC. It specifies CASSQVQGGEGEQFF.

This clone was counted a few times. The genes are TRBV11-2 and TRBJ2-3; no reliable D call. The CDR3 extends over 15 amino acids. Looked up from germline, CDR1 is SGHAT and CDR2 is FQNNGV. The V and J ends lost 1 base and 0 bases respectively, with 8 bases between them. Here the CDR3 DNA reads TGTGCCAGCAGCTTAGCTGGCTGGAGCACAGATACGCAGTATTTT. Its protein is CASSLAGWSTDTQYF.

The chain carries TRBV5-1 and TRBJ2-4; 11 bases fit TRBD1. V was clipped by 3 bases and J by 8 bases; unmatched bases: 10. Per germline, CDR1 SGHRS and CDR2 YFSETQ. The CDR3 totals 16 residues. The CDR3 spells CASSWGGQGGKDIQYF. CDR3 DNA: TGCGCCAGCAGCTGGGGGGGACAGGGGGGTAAGGACATTCAGTACTTC. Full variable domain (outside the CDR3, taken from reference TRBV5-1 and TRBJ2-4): KAGVTQTPRYLIKTRGQQVTLSCSPISGHRSVSWYQQTPGQGLQFLFEYFSETQRNKGNFPGRFSGRQFSNSRSEMNVSTLELGDSALYLCASSWGGQGGKDIQYFGAGTRLSVL.

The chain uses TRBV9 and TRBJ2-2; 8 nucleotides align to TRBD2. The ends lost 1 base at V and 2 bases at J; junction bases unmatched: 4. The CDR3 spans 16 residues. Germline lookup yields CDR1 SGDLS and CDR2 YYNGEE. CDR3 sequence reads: CASSVHRGGNTGELFF. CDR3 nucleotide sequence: TGTGCCAGCAGCGTACATCGGGGGGGTAACACCGGGGAGCTGTTTTTT.

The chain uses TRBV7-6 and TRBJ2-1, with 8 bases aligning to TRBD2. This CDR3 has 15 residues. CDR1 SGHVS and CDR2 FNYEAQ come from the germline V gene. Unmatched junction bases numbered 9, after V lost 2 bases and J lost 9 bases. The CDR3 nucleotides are TGTGCCAGCAGCTTAACTGCGGGGGGTACTAGTGAGCAGTTCTTC. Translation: CASSLTAGGTSEQFF.

This chain's CDR3 is CASTDGEGQARGGELFF. As DNA, the CDR3 is TGTGCCAGTACCGACGGGGAGGGACAAGCCCGTGGAGGGGAGCTGTTTTTT. J is TRBJ2-2 and V is TRBV18; TRBD2 might be the D (7 bases). The CDR3 covers 17 residues. Germline V gene data show CDR1 as KGHSH and CDR2 as LQKENI. Trimming cost V 9 bases and J 8 bases, with 28 bases left between them.

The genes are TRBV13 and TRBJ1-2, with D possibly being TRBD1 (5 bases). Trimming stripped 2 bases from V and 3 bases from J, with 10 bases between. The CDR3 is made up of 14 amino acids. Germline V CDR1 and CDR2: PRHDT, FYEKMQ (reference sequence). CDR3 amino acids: CASSLTGVHYGYTF. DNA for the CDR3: TGTGCCAGCAGCTTAACGGGGGTCCACTATGGCTACACCTTC.

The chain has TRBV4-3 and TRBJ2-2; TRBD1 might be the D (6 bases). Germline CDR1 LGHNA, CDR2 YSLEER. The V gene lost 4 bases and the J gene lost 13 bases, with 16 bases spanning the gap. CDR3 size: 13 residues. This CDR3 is CASSPGVKAALFF. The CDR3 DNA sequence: TGCGCCAGCAGCCCAGGGGTCAAAGCGGCGCTGTTTTTT.

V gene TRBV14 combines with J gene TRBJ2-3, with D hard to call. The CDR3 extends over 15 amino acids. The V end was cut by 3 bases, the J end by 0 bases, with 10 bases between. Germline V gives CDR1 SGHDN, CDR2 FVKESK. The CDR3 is CASSQQVSSTDTQYF. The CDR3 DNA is TGTGCCAGCAGCCAGCAGGTCTCTAGCACAGATACGCAGTATTTT.

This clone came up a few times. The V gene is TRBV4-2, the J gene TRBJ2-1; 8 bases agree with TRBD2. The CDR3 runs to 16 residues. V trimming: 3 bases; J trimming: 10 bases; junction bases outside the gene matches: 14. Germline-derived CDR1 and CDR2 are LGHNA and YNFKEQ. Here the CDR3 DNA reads TGTGCCAGCAGCCAGACCCCTGGTAGCGGGGATGGAGAGCAGTTCTTC. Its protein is CASSQTPGSGDGEQFF.

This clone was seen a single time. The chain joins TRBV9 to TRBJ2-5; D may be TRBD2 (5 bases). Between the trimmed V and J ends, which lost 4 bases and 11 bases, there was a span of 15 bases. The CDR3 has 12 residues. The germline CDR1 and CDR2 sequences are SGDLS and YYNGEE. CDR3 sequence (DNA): TGTGCCAGCAGCCCCCAGGATGGGGAGCAGTACTTC. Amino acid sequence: CASSPQDGEQYF.